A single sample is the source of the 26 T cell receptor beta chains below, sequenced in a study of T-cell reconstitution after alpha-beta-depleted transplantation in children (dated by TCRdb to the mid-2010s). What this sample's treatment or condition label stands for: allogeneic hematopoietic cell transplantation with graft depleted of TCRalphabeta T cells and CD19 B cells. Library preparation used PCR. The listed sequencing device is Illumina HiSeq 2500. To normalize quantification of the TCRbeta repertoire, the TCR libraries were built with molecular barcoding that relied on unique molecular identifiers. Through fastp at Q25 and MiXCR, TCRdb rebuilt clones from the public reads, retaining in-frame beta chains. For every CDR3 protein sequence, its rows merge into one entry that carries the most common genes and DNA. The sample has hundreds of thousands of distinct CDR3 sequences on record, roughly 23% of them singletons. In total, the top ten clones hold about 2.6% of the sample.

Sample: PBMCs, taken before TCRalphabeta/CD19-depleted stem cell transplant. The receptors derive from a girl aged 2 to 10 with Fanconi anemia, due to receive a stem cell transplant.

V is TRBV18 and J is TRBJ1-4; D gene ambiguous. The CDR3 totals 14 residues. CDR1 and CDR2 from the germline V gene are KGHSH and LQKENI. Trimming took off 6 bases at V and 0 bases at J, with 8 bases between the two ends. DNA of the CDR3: TGTGCCAGCTCGGAAGGGACAACTAATGAAAAACTGTTTTTT. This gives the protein CASSEGTTNEKLFF.

Here the CDR3 DNA reads TGTGCCAGCTCACCCTTACTAGCGGGGGATGGAGATACGCAGTATTTT. Translated, it gives CASSPLLAGDGDTQYF. The rearrangement uses TRBV18 and TRBJ2-3; 11 bases are a match to TRBD2. This CDR3 comprises 16 residues. The V gene's germline CDR1 is KGHSH and CDR2 LQKENI. Trimming took 3 bases from V and 5 from J; bases not matched to a gene: 7. The full variable domain, its missing parts supplied by reference TRBV18 and TRBJ2-3, is NAGVMQNPRHLVRRRGQEARLRCSPMKGHSHVYWYRQLPEEGLKFMVYLQKENIIDESGMPKERFSAEFPKEGPSILRIQQVVRGDSAAYFCASSPLLAGDGDTQYFGPGTRLTVL.

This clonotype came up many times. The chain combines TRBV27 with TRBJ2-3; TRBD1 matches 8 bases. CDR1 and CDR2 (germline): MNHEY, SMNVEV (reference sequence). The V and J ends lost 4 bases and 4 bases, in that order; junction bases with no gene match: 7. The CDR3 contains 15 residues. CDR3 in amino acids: CASSSDRVEPDTQYF. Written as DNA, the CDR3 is TGTGCCAGCAGTTCGGACAGGGTAGAACCAGATACGCAGTATTTT.

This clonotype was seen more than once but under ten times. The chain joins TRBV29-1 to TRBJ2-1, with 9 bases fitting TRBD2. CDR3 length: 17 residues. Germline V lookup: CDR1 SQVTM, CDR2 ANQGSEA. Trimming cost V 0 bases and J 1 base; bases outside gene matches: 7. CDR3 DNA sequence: TGCAGCGTTGAAGATCTCGGCGGGAGGGTATCCTACAATGAGCAGTTCTTC. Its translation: CSVEDLGGRVSYNEQFF.

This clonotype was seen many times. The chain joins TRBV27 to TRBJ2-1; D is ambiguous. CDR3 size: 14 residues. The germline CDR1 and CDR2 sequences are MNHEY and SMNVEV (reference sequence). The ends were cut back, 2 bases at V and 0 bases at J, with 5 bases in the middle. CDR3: CASSLTVSYNEQFF. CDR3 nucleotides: TGTGCCAGCAGTTTAACGGTCTCCTACAATGAGCAGTTCTTC.

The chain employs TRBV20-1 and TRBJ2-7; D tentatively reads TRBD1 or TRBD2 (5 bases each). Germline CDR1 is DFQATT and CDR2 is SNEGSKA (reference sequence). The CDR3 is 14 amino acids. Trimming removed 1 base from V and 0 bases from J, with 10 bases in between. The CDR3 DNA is TGCAGTGCTAGAGGTGTAGGGACCTCCTACGAGCAGTACTTC. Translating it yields CSARGVGTSYEQYF.

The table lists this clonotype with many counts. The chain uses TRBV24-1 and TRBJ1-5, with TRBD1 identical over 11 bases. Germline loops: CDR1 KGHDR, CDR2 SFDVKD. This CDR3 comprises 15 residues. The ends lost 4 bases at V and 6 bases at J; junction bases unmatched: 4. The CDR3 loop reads CATSDRTGGSQPQHF. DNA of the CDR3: TGTGCCACCAGTGACCGGACAGGGGGCAGTCAGCCCCAGCATTTT.

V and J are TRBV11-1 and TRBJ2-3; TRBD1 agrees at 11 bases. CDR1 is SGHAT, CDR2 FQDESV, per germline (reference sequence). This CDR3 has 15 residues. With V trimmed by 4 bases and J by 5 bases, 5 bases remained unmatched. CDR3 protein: CASSYGQGAIDTQYF. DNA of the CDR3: TGTGCCAGCAGCTATGGACAGGGGGCCATAGATACGCAGTATTTT.

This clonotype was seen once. CDR3 protein: CSARDDSKGTEAFF. The CDR3 DNA reads as TGCAGTGCTAGAGACGACTCTAAAGGCACTGAAGCTTTCTTT. The chain combines TRBV20-1 with TRBJ1-1, with D unresolved. Germline V gene sequence: CDR1 DFQATT, CDR2 SNEGSKA (reference sequence). V lost 0 bases, J lost 4 bases, and 12 bases lay in between. The CDR3 runs 14 residues.

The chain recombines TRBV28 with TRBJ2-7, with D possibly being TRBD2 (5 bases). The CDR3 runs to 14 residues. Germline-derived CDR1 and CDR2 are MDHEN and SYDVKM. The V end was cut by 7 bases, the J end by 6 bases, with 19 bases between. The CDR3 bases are TGTGCCAGCACCCCTAGCCGGCTAGCAGTCGAGCAGTACTTC. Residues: CASTPSRLAVEQYF.

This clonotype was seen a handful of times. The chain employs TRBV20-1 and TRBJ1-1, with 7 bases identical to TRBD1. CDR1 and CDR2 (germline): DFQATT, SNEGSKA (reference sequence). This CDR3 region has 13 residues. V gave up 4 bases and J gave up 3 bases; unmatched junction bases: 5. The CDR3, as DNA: TGCAGTGCTATCAGGGGGGAGTACACTGAAGCTTTCTTT. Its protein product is CSAIRGEYTEAFF.

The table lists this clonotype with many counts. The CDR3 loop reads CASSLAQGQNYNEQFF. The CDR3 DNA follows: TGTGCCAGCAGCTTAGCGCAAGGACAGAACTACAATGAGCAGTTCTTC. This chain joins TRBV7-9 and TRBJ2-1, with D possibly matching TRBD1 (6 bases). The germline V gene encodes CDR1 SEHNR and CDR2 FQNEAQ (reference sequence). Trimming removed 0 bases at V and 3 bases at J, with 12 bases between. The CDR3 runs 16 residues.

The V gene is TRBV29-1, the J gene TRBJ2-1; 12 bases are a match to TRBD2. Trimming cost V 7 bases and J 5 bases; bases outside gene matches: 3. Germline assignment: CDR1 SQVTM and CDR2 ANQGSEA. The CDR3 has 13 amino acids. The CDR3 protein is CSAGLAGHNEQFF. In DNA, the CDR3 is TGCAGCGCCGGACTAGCGGGACACAATGAGCAGTTCTTC.

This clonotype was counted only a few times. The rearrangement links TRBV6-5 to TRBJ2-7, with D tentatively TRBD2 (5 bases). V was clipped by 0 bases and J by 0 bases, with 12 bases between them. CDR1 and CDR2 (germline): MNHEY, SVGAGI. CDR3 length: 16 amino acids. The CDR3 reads CASSYSGGGSSYEQYF. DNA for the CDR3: TGTGCCAGCAGTTACTCAGGAGGAGGAAGCTCCTACGAGCAGTACTTC.

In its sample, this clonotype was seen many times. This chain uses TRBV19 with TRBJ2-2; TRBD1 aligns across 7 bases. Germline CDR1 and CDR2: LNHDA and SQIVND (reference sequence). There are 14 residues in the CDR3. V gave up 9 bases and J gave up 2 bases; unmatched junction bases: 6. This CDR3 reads CASTDRVNTGELFF. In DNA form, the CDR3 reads TGTGCCAGCACTGACAGGGTCAACACCGGGGAGCTGTTTTTT.

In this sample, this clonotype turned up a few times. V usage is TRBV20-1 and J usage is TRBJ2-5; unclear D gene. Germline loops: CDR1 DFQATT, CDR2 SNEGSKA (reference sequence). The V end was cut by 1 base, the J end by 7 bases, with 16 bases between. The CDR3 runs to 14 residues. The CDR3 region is CSARVGQTRRTQYF. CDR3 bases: TGCAGTGCTAGAGTGGGTCAGACGCGGCGGACCCAGTACTTC.

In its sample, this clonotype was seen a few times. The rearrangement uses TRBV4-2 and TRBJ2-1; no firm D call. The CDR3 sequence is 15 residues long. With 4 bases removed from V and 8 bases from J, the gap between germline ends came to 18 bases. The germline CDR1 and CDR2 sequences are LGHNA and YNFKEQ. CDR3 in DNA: TGTGCCAGCAGCCTCCGACCCGCTCCCGACGATGAGCAGTTCTTC. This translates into CASSLRPAPDDEQFF.

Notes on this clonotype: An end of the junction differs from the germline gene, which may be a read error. CDR3 nucleotide sequence: TGTGCCAGCAGCCCTACAGGGGTACCCTCTGGGGCCAACGTCCGGACTTTC. It translates to CASSPTGVPSGANVRTF. The chain uses TRBV6-1 and TRBJ2-6; 7 positions match TRBD1. Germline values: CDR1 MNHNS, CDR2 SASEGT. The CDR3 covers 17 residues.

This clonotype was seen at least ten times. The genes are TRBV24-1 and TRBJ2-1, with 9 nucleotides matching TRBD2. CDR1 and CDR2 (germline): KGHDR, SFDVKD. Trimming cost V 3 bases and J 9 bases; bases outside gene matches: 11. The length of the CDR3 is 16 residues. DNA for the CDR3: TGTGCCACCAGTGATCCTAATCAGCGGGAGGTGTTTGAGCAGTTCTTC. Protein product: CATSDPNQREVFEQFF.

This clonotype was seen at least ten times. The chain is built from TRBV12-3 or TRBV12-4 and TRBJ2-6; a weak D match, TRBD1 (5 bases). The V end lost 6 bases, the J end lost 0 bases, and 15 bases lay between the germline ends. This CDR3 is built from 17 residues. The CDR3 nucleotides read TGTGCCAGCAGCGCCAGGGTGTTAGCCTCTGGGGCCAACGTCCTGACTTTC. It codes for CASSARVLASGANVLTF.

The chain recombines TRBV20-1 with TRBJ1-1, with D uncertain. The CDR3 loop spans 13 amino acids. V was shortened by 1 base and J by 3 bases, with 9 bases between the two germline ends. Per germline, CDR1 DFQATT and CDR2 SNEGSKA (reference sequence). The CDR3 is CSARGGWDTEAFF. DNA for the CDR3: TGCAGTGCTAGAGGCGGGTGGGACACTGAAGCTTTCTTT.

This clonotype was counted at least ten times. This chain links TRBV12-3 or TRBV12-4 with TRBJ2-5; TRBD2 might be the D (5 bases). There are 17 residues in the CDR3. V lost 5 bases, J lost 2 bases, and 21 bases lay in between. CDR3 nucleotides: TGTGCCAGCAGTCAACAAATGTTAACCGGCGGGCAAGAGACCCAGTACTTC. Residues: CASSQQMLTGGQETQYF.

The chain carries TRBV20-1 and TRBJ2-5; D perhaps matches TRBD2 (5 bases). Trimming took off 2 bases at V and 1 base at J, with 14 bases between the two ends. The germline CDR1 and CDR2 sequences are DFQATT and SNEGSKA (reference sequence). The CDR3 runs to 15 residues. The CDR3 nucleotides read TGCAGTGCTAGACCTACTAGTAGCGTCCAAGAGACCCAGTACTTC. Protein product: CSARPTSSVQETQYF.

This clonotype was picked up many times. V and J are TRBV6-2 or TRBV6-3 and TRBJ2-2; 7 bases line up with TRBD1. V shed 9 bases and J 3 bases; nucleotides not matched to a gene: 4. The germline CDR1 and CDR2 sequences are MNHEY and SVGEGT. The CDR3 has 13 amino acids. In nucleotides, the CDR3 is TGTGCCAGTTACAGGGGCTACACCGGGGAGCTGTTTTTT. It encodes CASYRGYTGELFF.

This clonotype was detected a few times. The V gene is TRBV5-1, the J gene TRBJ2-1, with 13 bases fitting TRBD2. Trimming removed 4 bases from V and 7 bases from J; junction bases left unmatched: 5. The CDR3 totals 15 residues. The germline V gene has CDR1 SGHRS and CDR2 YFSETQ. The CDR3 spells CASSAGLAGMNEQFF. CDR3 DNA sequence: TGCGCCAGCAGCGCGGGACTAGCGGGAATGAATGAGCAGTTCTTC.

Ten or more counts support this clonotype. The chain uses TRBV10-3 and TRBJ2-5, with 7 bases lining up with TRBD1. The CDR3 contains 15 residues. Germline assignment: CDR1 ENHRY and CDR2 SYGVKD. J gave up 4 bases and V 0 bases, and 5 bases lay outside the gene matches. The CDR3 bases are TGTGCCATCAGTGAGTCGAGACAGGGCGGAGAGACCCAGTACTTC. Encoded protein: CAISESRQGGETQYF.